The TCR beta chain under discussion was sequenced for a study of cytomegalovirus exposure and HLA in healthy donors (TCRdb year 2017). About the study as a whole: An earlier analysis of some 620 of the donors reported about 280 Gb of sequence data and 100 million to 120 million unique TCR beta sequences obtained from about 170 million T cells. To predict cytomegalovirus infection status, the study combined high-throughput TCR immunosequencing, statistical association of individual TCRs with disease status, and machine learning. The number of donors typed differed by locus, with 629-630 for A, B, C, DRB1 and DQB1, 522 for DQA1, 600 to 610 for DPA1, and approximately 470 for DPB1. The aim of the study was to test whether cataloging public T cell receptors could identify signatures of past pathogen exposure. A later genetic analysis used genome-wide SNP genotypes for about three fifths of the roughly 700 donors, treating that subset as a discovery cohort. Besides the first cohort of about 730 subjects, a separate validation cohort made up of roughly 130 different subjects was used. An earlier analysis of several hundred of the donors used high-throughput TCR beta sequencing to judge whether each TCR beta V gene segment behaved as functional or pseudogenic. In the later analysis, no new phenotypic data were used to find candidate immune exposures; instead, reliance was placed on TCR beta sequences and their occurrence across donors. Alongside the repertoire data, information on donor age, sex, ethnicity and CMV serostatus was compiled. The genetic ancestry cluster associated with self-reported Caucasian donors included 81% of the roughly 410 genotyped donors. A later analysis re-examined previously published TCR beta repertoires from just over 650 donors and added high-resolution HLA genotyping to investigate patterns of TCR occurrence. The study used immunosequencing to profile the T cell repertoires of some 600 subjects and linked those repertoires to cytomegalovirus serostatus. A handful of DR-DQ haplotypes were handled as single units for association and clustering because linkage in the cohort was strong. All discovery cohort repertoires had been generated on a single sequencing platform. An early release that covered roughly 600 HLA-typed donors contained approximately 300 gigabases of sequencing data and 75 million to 100 million unique TCR sequences. On average, around 230,000 unique TCR beta nucleotide sequences were sequenced per donor among a few hundred genotyped donors of the cohort, with roughly 18% of those sequences being non-productive. HLA typing included class I and class II loci at four-digit resolution. Study-level results and caveats: In a later analysis, about 16,000 TCR beta sequences were associated with specific HLA alleles at a false discovery rate of 0.05. In a later analysis, HLA-associated TCR beta chains were found to be more clonally expanded and to have lower generation probabilities than equally common non-associated chains. Linkage disequilibrium might explain the correlated functional status among segregating V segments, but an unknown experimental factor could not be ruled out. A group of highly shared sequence variants was considered likely to be a technical artifact of the sequencing pipeline. A later analysis reported that several top co-occurrence clusters appeared linked to parvovirus B19, influenza, CMV and Epstein-Barr virus. Most TCR sequences were seen in very few donors, while some public TCRs were found in many individuals. The cohort was sequenced for TCR beta chains only, and without alpha or paired-chain data the features that could be detected were limited. For the cohort, immune exposure information was limited to CMV serostatus. HLA typing was unavailable for some donors at each locus, so association tests used only the typed subset. The 87-base-pair reads could not distinguish some IMGT-functional V segments, including TRBV6-2 and TRBV6-3, so those segments were excluded. A further reported finding was that TCR beta sequences accurately predicted the HLA-A and HLA-B alleles for most subjects in the first cohort. The presence/absence analyses assumed that sequencing depth was roughly uniform across donors, and that assumption may not be true. The classifier was reported to diagnose cytomegalovirus status with high specificity and sensitivity in both the original cohort and the validation cohort. A later genetic analysis reported fewer N-insertions in productive TCRs among donors in an Asian-associated ancestry cluster than the roughly 700-donor mean. Most CMV-associated TCR beta chains appeared to be HLA-restricted in a later analysis, and the HLA associations seemed to be driven largely by CMV exposure. In a later analysis, the rate of TCR association differed among HLA loci, with DRB1 alleles having the most associated TCRs and HLA-C alleles having the fewest. An earlier analysis of 587 of the donors showed that most TCR beta V segments appeared in productive rearrangements either about 87% or about 30% of the time, which broadly matched IMGT annotations. In a later genetic analysis, a missense DCLRE1C variant was associated with V-gene and J-gene trimming of TCR beta chains, and the association was replicated in an independent cohort. In vitro tests confirmed that a few of the cytomegalovirus-associated TCR beta chains recognize cytomegalovirus antigens. Strong co-occurrence of HLA alleles, especially DR and DQ, made assigning TCR associations to individual alleles difficult. The study listed 164 TCR beta chains as associated with cytomegalovirus. Because counts were too low, about 15 rarely observed V segments, including chromosome 9 orphons, were left out of the earlier analysis of 587 of the donors. It was suggested by the authors that the approach could potentially be generalized to other disease states and immunological phenotypes.

From its cysteine to its phenylalanine, the CDR3 spans 17 amino acids. The sequence is cut down to CDR3 DNA, 51 bases in frame from base 1. The cohort comprised around 700 healthy bone marrow donors. Cohort members were all nominally healthy when sampled, although unrecorded immune exposures were likely present. The donor was CMV seronegative and belonged to the group of over 350 seronegative cohort members. A peripheral blood sample was provided by each donor, and peripheral blood mononuclear cells were used for TCR beta sequencing. The Qiagen DNeasy Blood Extraction Kit was used to extract genomic DNA from the blood cell samples. As concerns this clone: The antigen it recognizes is unknown. Base qualities are not provided; no much larger clone lies one nucleotide away.

Libraries were built with the immunoSEQ multiplex PCR assay. A mixture of 60 forward primers for TCR Vbeta segments and 13 reverse primers for TCR Jbeta segments was used in the multiplex PCR. A multiplex PCR assay on genomic DNA amplified the CDR3 region of rearranged TCR beta genes. The amplified TCR beta libraries were sequenced on the Illumina HiSeq System as 87-base-pair reads. For the original study's pipeline: A later analysis counted about 80 million unique TCR beta chains across the approximately 700 repertoires, and some 11 million of these chains were shared by at least two donors. Raw reads were error-corrected and collapsed into unique sequences by a nearest-neighbor algorithm in which closely related sequences were merged to remove PCR and sequencing errors. V, D and J gene segments were assigned by aligning CDR3 sequences to IMGT reference sequences. For a sequence to be retained, at least a six-nucleotide match to both a V gene segment and a J gene segment was required. Rearrangements were classified as productive when the CDR3 lacked stop codons and remained in frame with V and J, and all other rearrangements were classified as non-productive. CDR3 was defined according to IMGT convention as the region running from the second conserved V-encoded cysteine to the conserved J-encoded phenylalanine. The earlier analysis of a few hundred of the donors excluded any sequence lacking an unambiguous match to a single V gene segment. In an earlier analysis of several hundred of the donors, V segments were called functional above 56.7% productive rearrangements and were called segregating when the between-donor standard deviation exceeded 5%. A statistical classification framework was built for diagnosing cytomegalovirus status from the catalog of TCR beta chain sequences. A later analysis assigned V and J genes by comparing TCR nucleotide sequences with IMGT/GENE-DB human TR gene sequences. Using the TCRdist pipeline, a later analysis assigned CDR3 sequences along with most-parsimonious VDJ recombination scenarios. In a later analysis, each TCR beta chain was defined by its CDR3 amino acid sequence together with its V-gene family, and reads lacking a unique V-gene family were excluded. A later analysis removed nearly 600 highly shared, low-generation-probability nucleotide sequences to deal with suspected cross-contamination and a sequencing artifact. A later analysis calculated a clonal expansion index for each public chain from normalized within-repertoire ranks of inferred template counts. A later analysis computed generation probabilities with a VDJ recombination model fitted to out-of-frame rearrangements, and checked the results against IGoR. In a later analysis, TCR-TCR, TCR-HLA and TCR-CMV co-occurrence was scored with hypergeometric tests, and a repertoire-size bias correction was applied to TCR pairs. False discovery rates were estimated in a later analysis by permuting HLA or CMV assignments 20 times. In a later analysis, co-occurring TCRs were grouped using DBSCAN, with TCRdist sequence similarity added in when clustering inside HLA-allele-positive subsets. Co-occurrence clustering excluded repertoires with fewer than 30,000 or more than 120,000 public chains, plus five with anomalous nucleotide sharing. As stored in TCRdb, this immuneACCESS dataset retains in-frame rearrangements with V and J assigned. A fraction of the clones does not appear; measured against another copy, unresolved V genes explain less than half of the discrepancy, and the remainder lacks a known reason. V, J and clone size derive from that table, while D and trimming were established from the DNA sequence. The sample table holds about 160,000 clones, of which 80% to 90% were seen once. The top ten clonotypes cover 1.5% to 2% of the sample.

The sequenced material came from PBMCs. The sequence joins TRBV21-1 to TRBJ2-2; the table gives TRBD1 as D, unverified against the DNA. TRBV21-1 is a known pseudogene. The sequence was obtained from a man between 18 and 29 years old in good health and CMV-seronegative. The CDR3 reads CASSKGMGARCTGELFF. The nucleotide sequence reads as follows: TGTGCCAGCAGCAAAGGGATGGGGGCGCGTTGCACCGGGGAGCTGTTTTTT.